Listed here is a single TCR beta chain. The antigen remains undetermined. The sample belongs to a study of blood T cells in healthy people across ages. Study-level findings and limits: Significant beta diversity loss was already apparent by age approximately 38, declining roughly linearly. Strongly correlated with naive T cell percentage was TCR beta diversity.

A second PCR of 7 to 11 cycles used a sample-barcoded 5' primer and a J-beta primer mix. Unique molecular identifiers of 12 random nucleotides labeled each cDNA. Every sample gave at least 2.5 million paired-end reads containing CDR3. TCRdb passed the 5' RACE reads through MiXCR, listing each CDR3 protein once. The repertoire includes 600,000 to 850,000 distinct CDR3 sequences, 35% to 45% of them detected once, and 20% sits in the top ten. This receptor was obtained from a woman aged 55-70 years in good health. Input material: blood.

As DNA, the CDR3 is TGTGCCAGTAGTGAGGGGCGCAATCAGCCCCAGCATTTT. Translation gives CASSEGRNQPQHF. The chain has TRBV19 and TRBJ1-5, with D possibly TRBD1 on 5 matching bases. The CDR3 totals 13 residues. CDR1 and CDR2 (germline): LNHDA, SQIVND (reference sequence). Trimming stripped 5 bases from V and 2 bases from J, with 7 bases between.